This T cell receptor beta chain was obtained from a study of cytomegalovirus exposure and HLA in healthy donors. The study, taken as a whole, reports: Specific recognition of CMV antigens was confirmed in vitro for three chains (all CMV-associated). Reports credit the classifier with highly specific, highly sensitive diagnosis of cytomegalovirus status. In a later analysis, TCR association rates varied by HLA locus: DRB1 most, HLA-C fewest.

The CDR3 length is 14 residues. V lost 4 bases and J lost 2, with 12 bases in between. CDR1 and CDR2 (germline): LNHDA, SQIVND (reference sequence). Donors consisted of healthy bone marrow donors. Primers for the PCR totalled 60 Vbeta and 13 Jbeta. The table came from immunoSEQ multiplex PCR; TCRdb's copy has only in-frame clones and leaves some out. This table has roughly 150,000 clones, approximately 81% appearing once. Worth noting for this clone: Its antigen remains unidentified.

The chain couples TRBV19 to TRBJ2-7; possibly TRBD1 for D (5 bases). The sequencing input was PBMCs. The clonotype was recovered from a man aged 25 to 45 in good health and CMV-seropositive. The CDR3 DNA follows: TGTGCCAGTAGTAAGGGCAGGGCGGCCTACGAGCAGTACTTC. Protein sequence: CASSKGRAAYEQYF.